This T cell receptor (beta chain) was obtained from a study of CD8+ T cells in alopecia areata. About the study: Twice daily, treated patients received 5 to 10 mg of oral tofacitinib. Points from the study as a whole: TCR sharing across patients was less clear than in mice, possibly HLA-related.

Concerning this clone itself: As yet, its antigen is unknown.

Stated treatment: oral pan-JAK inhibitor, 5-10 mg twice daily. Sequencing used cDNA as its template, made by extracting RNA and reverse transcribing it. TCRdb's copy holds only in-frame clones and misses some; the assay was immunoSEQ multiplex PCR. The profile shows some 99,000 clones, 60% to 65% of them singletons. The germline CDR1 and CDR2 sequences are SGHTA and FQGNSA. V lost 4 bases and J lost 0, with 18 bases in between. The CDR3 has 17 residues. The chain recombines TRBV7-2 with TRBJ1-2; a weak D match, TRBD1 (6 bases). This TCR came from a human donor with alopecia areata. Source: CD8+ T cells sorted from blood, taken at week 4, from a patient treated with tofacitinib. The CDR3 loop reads CASSSASETGANYGYTF. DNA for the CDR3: TGTGCCAGCAGCTCTGCTAGTGAGACAGGAGCTAACTATGGCTACACCTTC. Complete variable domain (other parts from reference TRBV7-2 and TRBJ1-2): GAGVSQSPSNKVTEKGKDVELRCDPISGHTALYWYRQSLGQGLEFLIYFQGNSAPDKSGLPSDRFSAERTGGSVSTLTIQRTQQEDSAVYLCASSSASETGANYGYTFGSGTRLTVV.